These T cell receptor beta chains were read from a single sample in a study of radiotherapy plus CTLA-4 blockade in lung cancer. Here immunoSEQ multiplex PCR was the method, and the copy in TCRdb shows in-frame clones only, minus some. The sample consists of under 65,000 clones, 70% to 85% of them appearing once. Sample: peripheral blood, taken from a patient treated with radiotherapy plus ipilimumab. The receptor set was obtained from a human donor with non-small cell lung cancer whose response to radiotherapy plus ipilimumab could not be evaluated. The CDR3 runs from the conserved cysteine through the conserved F or W. A D gene is named only where the DNA matches it firmly. The size of a clone is reported for some rows only, either as once, few or many, or as a class for expanded clones.

j_gene,v_gene,abundance,d_gene,CDR3nt,CDR3aa
TRBJ2-2,TRBV19,few,TRBD2,TGTGCCAGTAGTATCTCGAGGGGAGGGACCGGGGAGCTGTTTTTT,CASSISRGGTGELFF
TRBJ1-3,TRBV6-6,NA,NA,TGTGCCAGCAGTTACGAGGGTAGCTCTGGAAACACCATATATTTT,CASSYEGSSGNTIYF
TRBJ2-3,TRBV5-4,NA,NA,TGTGCCAGCAGCTTGAAGGGAGGCGGGCGCACAGATACGCAGTATTTT,CASSLKGGGRTDTQYF
TRBJ2-2,TRBV7-6,NA,NA,TGTGCCAGCAGCTTAGCGAAACAGGGTCCCGGGGAGCTGTTTTTT,CASSLAKQGPGELFF
TRBJ2-7,TRBV11-3,NA,TRBD2,TGTGCCAGCAGCACCGGGACTAACGAGCAGTACTTC,CASSTGTNEQYF
TRBJ1-3,TRBV7-9,NA,NA,TGTGCCAGCAGGGAGCTCGTCTCTGGAAACACCATATATTTT,CASRELVSGNTIYF
TRBJ1-1,TRBV19,NA,TRBD1,TGTGCCAGCCGCTACCCGCCGGACAGGGGGGAGAATGAAGCTTTCTTT,CASRYPPDRGENEAFF
TRBJ2-1,TRBV7-2,few,NA,TGTGCCAGCAGCTTAGCTCAGGGTTTCTACAATGAGCAGTTCTTC,CASSLAQGFYNEQFF
TRBJ1-3,TRBV7-2,few,NA,TGTGCCAGCAGCTTACCAGGGGATAGCAACACCATATATTTT,CASSLPGDSNTIYF
TRBJ2-4,TRBV27,NA,NA,TGTGCCAGCAGTCCTCGCGTATTCGCCAAAAACATTCAGTACTTC,CASSPRVFAKNIQYF
TRBJ2-2,TRBV7-9,NA,TRBD1,TGTGCCAGCAGCGCGCCGGGACAGGGATTTTCCGGGGAGCTGTTTTTT,CASSAPGQGFSGELFF
TRBJ2-7,TRBV7-8,NA,TRBD1,TGTGCCAGCAGCTCCAGGACAGGGAATAACTACGAGCAGTACTTC,CASSSRTGNNYEQYF
TRBJ1-1,TRBV5-4,NA,NA,TGTGCCAGCAGTTCCCCCCCATACACTGAAGCTTTCTTT,CASSSPPYTEAFF
TRBJ2-3,TRBV4-3,NA,NA,TGCGCCAGCAGCCAAGATTCGTATGGCACAGATACGCAGTATTTT,CASSQDSYGTDTQYF
TRBJ2-1,TRBV27,few,NA,TGTGCCAGCCGGTATAGCTCCTACAATGAGCAGTTCTTC,CASRYSSYNEQFF
TRBJ2-7,TRBV7-6,NA,NA,TGTGCCAGCAGCTTAGCGCTCTTGGCAGGGGGGACCTACGAGCAGTACTTC,CASSLALLAGGTYEQYF
TRBJ2-1,TRBV7-2,NA,TRBD2,TGTGCCAGCAGCTTAGCGACTAGCCTATACAATGAGCAGTTCTTC,CASSLATSLYNEQFF
TRBJ2-3,TRBV19,NA,TRBD2,TGTGCCAGTAGTATGGGCGGGGGGGCTACAGATACGCAGTATTTT,CASSMGGGATDTQYF
TRBJ2-7,TRBV9,NA,NA,TGTGCCAGCAGCGTAGGACAGTCCTCCTACGAGCAGTACTTC,CASSVGQSSYEQYF
TRBJ2-3,TRBV2,NA,TRBD2,TGTGCCAGCAGTCTTGGACTAGCGGGGCCCACAGATACGCAGTATTTT,CASSLGLAGPTDTQYF
TRBJ2-7,TRBV9,NA,TRBD1,TGTGCCAGCAGCGTAGAGGGACAGGGGGCGACGTACTTC,CASSVEGQGATYF
TRBJ2-5,TRBV5-4,NA,TRBD1,TGTGCCAGCAGCTGGACGGGACAGGAAGAGACCCAGTACTTC,CASSWTGQEETQYF
TRBJ2-3,TRBV29-1,NA,NA,TGCAGCGTGGGGCCGAGCACAGATACGCAGTATTTT,CSVGPSTDTQYF
TRBJ1-6,TRBV6-5,NA,NA,TGTGCCAGCAGTCCCGGAGTTTTTTCACCCCTCCACTTT,CASSPGVFSPLHF
TRBJ1-3,TRBV9,NA,NA,TGTGCCAGCAGCCCTCCCGGACAAAACTCTGGAAACACCATATATTTT,CASSPPGQNSGNTIYF
TRBJ2-5,TRBV28,NA,NA,TGTGCCAGCAGTTTAGCGGGCCTCCAAGAGACCCAGTACTTC,CASSLAGLQETQYF
TRBJ2-3,TRBV6-4,NA,TRBD1,TGTGCCAGCAGTACCACAGGGGGACCAGATACGCAGTATTTT,CASSTTGGPDTQYF
TRBJ1-6,TRBV4-3,few,NA,TGCGCCAGCAGCCAGGGTTACAGTGGCAACTATAATTCACCCCTCCACTTT,CASSQGYSGNYNSPLHF
TRBJ2-7,TRBV2,NA,TRBD2,TGTGCCAGCAGTGCCCGGACTAGCTACGAGCAGTACTTC,CASSARTSYEQYF
TRBJ1-4,TRBV11-2,once,NA,TGTGCCAGCAGCTACGGAGTTAATGAAAAACTGTTTTTT,CASSYGVNEKLFF
TRBJ2-7,TRBV18,NA,TRBD2,TGTGCCAGCTCACCACTTGCGGGGGACTACGAGCAGTACTTC,CASSPLAGDYEQYF
TRBJ2-5,TRBV7-6,NA,NA,TGTGCCAGCAGCCCAGGCCGCATCCAAGAGACCCAGTACTTC,CASSPGRIQETQYF